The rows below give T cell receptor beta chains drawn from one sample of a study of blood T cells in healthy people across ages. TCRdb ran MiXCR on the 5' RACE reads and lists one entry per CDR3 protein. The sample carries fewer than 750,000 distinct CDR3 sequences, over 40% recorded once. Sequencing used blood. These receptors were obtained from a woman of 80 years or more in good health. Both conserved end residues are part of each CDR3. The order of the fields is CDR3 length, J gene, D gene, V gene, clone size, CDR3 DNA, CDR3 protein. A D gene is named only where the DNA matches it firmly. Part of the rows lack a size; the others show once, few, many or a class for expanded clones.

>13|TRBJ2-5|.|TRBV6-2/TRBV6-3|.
TGTGCCAGCAGCACCCGACATCAAGAGACCCAGTACTTC
CASSTRHQETQYF
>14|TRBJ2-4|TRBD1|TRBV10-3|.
TGTGCCTCGGGCGAGGGACAGGGTCAGGACATTCAGTACTTC
CASGEGQGQDIQYF
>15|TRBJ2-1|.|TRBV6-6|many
TGTGCCAGCAGTTACGGATCGCAGGTATCCAATGAGCAGTTCTTC
CASSYGSQVSNEQFF
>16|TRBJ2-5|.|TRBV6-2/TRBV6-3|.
TGTGCCAGCAGATCCCAGACCAGGGGACTCCAAGAGACCCAGTACTTC
CASRSQTRGLQETQYF
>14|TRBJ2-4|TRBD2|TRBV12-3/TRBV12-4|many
TGTGCCAGCAGTTTCGCGGGGGGCAAAAACATTCAGTACTTC
CASSFAGGKNIQYF
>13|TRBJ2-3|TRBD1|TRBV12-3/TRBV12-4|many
TGTGCCAGCAGTAAGGGGGCCTCAGATACGCAGTATTTT
CASSKGASDTQYF
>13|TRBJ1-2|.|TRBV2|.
TGTGCCAGCAGGCCCCAGTGGGGGGCGGGCTACACCTTC
CASRPQWGAGYTF
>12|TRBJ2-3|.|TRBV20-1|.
TGCAGTGCCGTCGGAGGAGCAGATACGCAGTATTTT
CSAVGGADTQYF
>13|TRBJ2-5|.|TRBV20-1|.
TGCAGTGCTAAAGAAGGGGGGCGCGAGACCCAGTACTTC
CSAKEGGRETQYF
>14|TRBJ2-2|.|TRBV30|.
TGTGCCTGGAGGTCGACAGGGAACACCGGGGAGCTGTTTTTT
CAWRSTGNTGELFF
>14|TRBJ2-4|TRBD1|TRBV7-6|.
TGTGCCAGCAGCCGGACAGGGAGGAACAATGAGCAGTACTTC
CASSRTGRNNEQYF
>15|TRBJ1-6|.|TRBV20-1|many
TGCAGTGCAGGGAAGACTGACTCAAATAATTCACCCCTCCACTTT
CSAGKTDSNNSPLHF
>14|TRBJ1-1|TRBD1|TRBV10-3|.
TGTGCCATCAGTAGGACAGGGACGAACACTGAAGCTTTCTTT
CAISRTGTNTEAFF
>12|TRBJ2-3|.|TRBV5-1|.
TGCGCCAGTTCACCACTCGGAGGTACGCAGTATTTT
CASSPLGGTQYF
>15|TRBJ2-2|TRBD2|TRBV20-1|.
TGCAGTGCTCCACTAGCGGGAGGGCACACCGGGGAGCTGTTTTTT
CSAPLAGGHTGELFF
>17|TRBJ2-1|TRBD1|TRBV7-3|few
TGTGCCAGCGGCTTAAGTGGGACAGGGGGTCTGGGATATGAGCAGTTCTTC
CASGLSGTGGLGYEQFF
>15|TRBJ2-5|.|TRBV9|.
TGTGCCAGCAGCGCCCACGGATCTGGGGGCAATGAGCAGTACTTC
CASSAHGSGGNEQYF
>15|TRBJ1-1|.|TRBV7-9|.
TGTGCCAGCAGGAGCTGGAGGTCAGGGGCGACTGAAGCTTTCTTT
CASRSWRSGATEAFF
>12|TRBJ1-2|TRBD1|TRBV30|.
TGTGCCTGGAGTGCAGGGGGCGGTGGCTACACCTTC
CAWSAGGGGYTF
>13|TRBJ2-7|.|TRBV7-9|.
TGTGCCAGCAGCTGCGACAGAGAGAACGAGCAGTACTTC
CASSCDRENEQYF
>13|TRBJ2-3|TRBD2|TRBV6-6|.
TGTGCCAGCAGTCGGGAGGGAACAGATACGCAGTATTTT
CASSREGTDTQYF
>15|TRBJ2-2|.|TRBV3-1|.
TGTGCCAGCAGCCATAGTGCGACCTACACCGGGGAGCTGTTTTTT
CASSHSATYTGELFF
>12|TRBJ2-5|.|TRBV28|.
TGTGCCAGCTCCGGGGCGCAAGAGACCCAGTACTTC
CASSGAQETQYF
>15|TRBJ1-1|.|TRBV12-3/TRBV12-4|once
TGTGCCAGCAGTTTAGATGGCAACATGAACACTGAAGCTTTCTTT
CASSLDGNMNTEAFF
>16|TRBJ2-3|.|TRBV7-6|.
TGTGCCAGCAGCTTAGGGTCCGGATCCCGCACAGATACGCAGTATTTT
CASSLGSGSRTDTQYF
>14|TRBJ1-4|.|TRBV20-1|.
TGCAGTGCTCGGACAGATCTGGCTAATGAAAAACTGTTTTTT
CSARTDLANEKLFF
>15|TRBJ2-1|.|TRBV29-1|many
TGCAGCGTTGCCCAGCCACGGCTCTCCTACAATGAGCAGTTCTTC
CSVAQPRLSYNEQFF
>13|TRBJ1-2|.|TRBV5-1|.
TGCGCCAGCAGCTTAGCCTTAACCTATGGCTACACCTTC
CASSLALTYGYTF
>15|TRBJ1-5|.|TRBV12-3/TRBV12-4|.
TGTGCCAGCAGTTGGGGTTCAGGGGCCAATCAGCCCCAGCATTTT
CASSWGSGANQPQHF
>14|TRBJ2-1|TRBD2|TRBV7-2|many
TGTGCCAGCAGCCTGGGACTAGCGTACAATGAGCAGTTCTTC
CASSLGLAYNEQFF
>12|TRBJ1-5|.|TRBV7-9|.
TGTGCCATCGATACCGGCAATCAGCCCCAGCATTTT
CAIDTGNQPQHF
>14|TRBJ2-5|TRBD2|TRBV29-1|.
TGCAGCGTGCCCGTAGCGGGAGGGTCTGAGACCCAGTACTTC
CSVPVAGGSETQYF
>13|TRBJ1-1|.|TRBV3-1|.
TGTGCCAGCAGCCAGATCGGGGACACTGAAGCTTTCTTT
CASSQIGDTEAFF
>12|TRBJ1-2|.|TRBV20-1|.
TGCAGTGCCGCAGACAGCCCTTATGGCTACACCTTC
CSAADSPYGYTF
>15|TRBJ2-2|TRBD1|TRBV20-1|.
TGCAGTGCTAGAGTTGAGGGGGCGGTCACCGGGGAGCTGTTTTTT
CSARVEGAVTGELFF
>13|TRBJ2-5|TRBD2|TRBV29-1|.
TGCAGCGTTGGAGGGACTAGCGGGCAGACCCAGTACTTC
CSVGGTSGQTQYF
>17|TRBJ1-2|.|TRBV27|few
TGTGCCAGCAGTTTAAAGCCCCCCGGGACTTCGACAAAGTACTACACCTTC
CASSLKPPGTSTKYYTF
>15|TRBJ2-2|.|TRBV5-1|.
TGCGCCAGCAGCTTGCAGGGACCCAGCGCCGGGGAGCTGTTTTTT
CASSLQGPSAGELFF
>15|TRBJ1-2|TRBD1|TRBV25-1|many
TGTGCCAGCAGTGAACCTAAGGGGGCGAGCTATGGCTACACCTTC
CASSEPKGASYGYTF
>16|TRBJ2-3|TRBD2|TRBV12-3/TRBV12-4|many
TGTGCCAGCAGTTTACTCCCCGGGGGAGGGGAGGGTACGCAGTATTTT
CASSLLPGGGEGTQYF
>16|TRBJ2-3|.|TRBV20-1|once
TGCAGTGCTAGAGAGGTGGCAGGGCATGACCCGCATACGCAGTATTTT
CSAREVAGHDPHTQYF
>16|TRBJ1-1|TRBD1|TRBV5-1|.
TGCGCCAGCAGCTGGGGACAGGGGGGGGCGAACACTGAAGCTTTCTTT
CASSWGQGGANTEAFF
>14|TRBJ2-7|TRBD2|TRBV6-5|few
TGTGCCAGCAGTTACCGGGAGGGTGGATACGAGCAGTACTTC
CASSYREGGYEQYF
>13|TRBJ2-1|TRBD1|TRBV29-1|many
TGCAGCGTTGAAGATCGACAGGGGCTCGAGCAGTTCTTC
CSVEDRQGLEQFF
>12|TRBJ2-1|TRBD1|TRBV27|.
TGTGCCACCTCGACAGGGGGATTTGCGCAGTTCTTC
CATSTGGFAQFF